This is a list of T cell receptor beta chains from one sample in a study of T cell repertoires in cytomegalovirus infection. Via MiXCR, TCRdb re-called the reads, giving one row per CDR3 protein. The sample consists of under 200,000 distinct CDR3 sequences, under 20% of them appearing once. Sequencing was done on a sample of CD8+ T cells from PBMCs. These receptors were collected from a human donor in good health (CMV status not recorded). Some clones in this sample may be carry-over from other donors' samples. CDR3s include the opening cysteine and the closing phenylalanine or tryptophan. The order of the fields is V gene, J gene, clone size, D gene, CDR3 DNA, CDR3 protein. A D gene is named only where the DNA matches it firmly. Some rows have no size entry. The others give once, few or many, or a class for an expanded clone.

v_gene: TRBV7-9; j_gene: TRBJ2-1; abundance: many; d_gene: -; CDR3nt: TGTGCCAGCAGCTTTCTCTACAATGAGCAGTTCTTC; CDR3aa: CASSFLYNEQFF
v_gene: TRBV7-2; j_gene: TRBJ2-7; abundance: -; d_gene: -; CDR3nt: TGTGCCAGCAGCTTAGTCGGCAGTCCCTACGAGCAGTACTTC; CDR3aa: CASSLVGSPYEQYF
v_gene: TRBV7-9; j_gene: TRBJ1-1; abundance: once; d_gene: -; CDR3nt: TGTGCCAGCAGCCTTTCGGGGGGGGCCTGGAACACTGAAGCTTTCTTT; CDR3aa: CASSLSGGAWNTEAFF
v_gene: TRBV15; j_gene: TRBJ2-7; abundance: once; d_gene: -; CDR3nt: TGTGCCACCGCCTCTACGGAGGAGAGAGCGGGGCAGTACTTC; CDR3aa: CATASTEERAGQYF
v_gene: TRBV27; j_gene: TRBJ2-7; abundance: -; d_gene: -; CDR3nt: TGTGCCAGCAAGAAGACCGGAAGGAACGAGCAGTACTTC; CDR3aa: CASKKTGRNEQYF
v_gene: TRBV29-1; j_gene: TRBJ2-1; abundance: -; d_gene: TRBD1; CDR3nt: TGCAGCGTTGGGGACAGGGGGCCAGTTGAGCAGTTCTTC; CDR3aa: CSVGDRGPVEQFF
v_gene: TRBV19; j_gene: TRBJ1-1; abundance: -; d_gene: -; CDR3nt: TGTGCCAGTAGTACCGGACTGAACACTGAAGCTTTCTTT; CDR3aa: CASSTGLNTEAFF
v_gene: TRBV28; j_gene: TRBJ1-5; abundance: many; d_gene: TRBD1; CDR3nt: TGTGCCAGCAGTTGGAACCCCGACCTGAGAAGACAGGGTATACATGTTAGCAATCAGCCCCAGCATTTT; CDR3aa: CASSWNPDLRRQGIHVSNQPQHF
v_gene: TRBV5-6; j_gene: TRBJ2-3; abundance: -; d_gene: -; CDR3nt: TGTGCCAGCCACCACGGGGGAGGCACAGATACGCAGTATTTT; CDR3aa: CASHHGGGTDTQYF
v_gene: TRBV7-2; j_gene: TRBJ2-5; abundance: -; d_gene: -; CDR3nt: TGTGCCAGCAGCCCCCCGTTGGGGATAGAAGAGACCCAGTACTTC; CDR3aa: CASSPPLGIEETQYF
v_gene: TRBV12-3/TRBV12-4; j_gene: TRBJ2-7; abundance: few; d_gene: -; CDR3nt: TGTGCCAGCAGTTTAGCAGGGGGTATAAACGAGCAGTACTTC; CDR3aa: CASSLAGGINEQYF
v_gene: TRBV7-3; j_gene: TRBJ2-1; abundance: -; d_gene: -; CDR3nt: TGTGCCAGCAGCTTAGGGCAACGGGGGCTAGCGGACTACAATGAGCAGTTCTTC; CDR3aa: CASSLGQRGLADYNEQFF
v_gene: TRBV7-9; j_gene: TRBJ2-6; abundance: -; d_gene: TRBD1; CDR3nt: TGTGCCAGCAGCTTGAGAGTGGGACAGGGGTCTGGGGCCAACGTCCTGACTTTC; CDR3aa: CASSLRVGQGSGANVLTF
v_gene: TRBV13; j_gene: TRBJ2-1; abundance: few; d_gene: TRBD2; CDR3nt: TGTGCCAGCAGCTTAAGCGGGAGGAGGCCCTACAATGAGCAGTTCTTC; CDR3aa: CASSLSGRRPYNEQFF
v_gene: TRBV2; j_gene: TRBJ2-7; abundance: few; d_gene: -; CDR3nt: TGTGCCAGCAGTGAGTCAGTGATCTACGAGCAGTACTTC; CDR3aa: CASSESVIYEQYF
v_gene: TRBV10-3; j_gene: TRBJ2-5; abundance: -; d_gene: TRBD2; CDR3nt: TGTGCCATCAGTGACGGGGCGGGAGCCCAAGAGACCCAGTACTTC; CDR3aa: CAISDGAGAQETQYF
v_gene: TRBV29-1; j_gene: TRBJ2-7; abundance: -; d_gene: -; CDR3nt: TGCAGCGTTCTGAGGGCCGGGACGAGCTCCTACGAGCAGTACTTC; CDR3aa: CSVLRAGTSSYEQYF
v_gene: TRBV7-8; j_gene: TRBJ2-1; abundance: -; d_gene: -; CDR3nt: TGTGCCAGCAGCCCCCGAGGACAACTCTACAATGAGCAGTTCTTC; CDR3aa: CASSPRGQLYNEQFF
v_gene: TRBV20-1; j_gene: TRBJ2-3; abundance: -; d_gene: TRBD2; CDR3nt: TGCAGTGCTAGAGATCCCCCCAAGGGCGGGGGGGCCCTTGCGCAGTATTTT; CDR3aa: CSARDPPKGGGALAQYF
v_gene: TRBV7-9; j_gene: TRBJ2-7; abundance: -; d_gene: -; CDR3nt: TGTGCCAGCAGCCCTAGTCGGGACTCATCCTACGAGCAGTACTTC; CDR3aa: CASSPSRDSSYEQYF
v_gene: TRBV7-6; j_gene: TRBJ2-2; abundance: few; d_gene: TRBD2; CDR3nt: TGTGCCAGCAGCTCTAGCGGGGGGAACACCGGGGAGCTGTTTTTT; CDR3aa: CASSSSGGNTGELFF
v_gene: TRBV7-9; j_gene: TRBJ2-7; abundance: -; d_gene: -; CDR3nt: TGTGCCAGCACAGCGACCGGGAGTGTCTACGAGCAGTACTTC; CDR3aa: CASTATGSVYEQYF
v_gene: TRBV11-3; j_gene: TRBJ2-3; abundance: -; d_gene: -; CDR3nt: TGTGCCAGCAGCTTAAGGGAGGAGGATACGCAGTATTTT; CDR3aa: CASSLREEDTQYF
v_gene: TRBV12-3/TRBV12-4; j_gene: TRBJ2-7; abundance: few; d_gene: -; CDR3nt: TGTGCCAGCAGCATTAAAGGGCACGAGCAGTACTTC; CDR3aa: CASSIKGHEQYF
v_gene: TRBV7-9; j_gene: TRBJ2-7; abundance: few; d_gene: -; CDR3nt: TGTGCCAGCAGCCCCCTCTCGGGGCCTGCACCCTACGAGCAGTACTTC; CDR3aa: CASSPLSGPAPYEQYF
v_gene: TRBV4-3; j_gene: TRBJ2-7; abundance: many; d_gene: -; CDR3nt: TGCGCCAGCAGCCAGGGTAGGACAGAGCGCGAGCAGTACTTC; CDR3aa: CASSQGRTEREQYF
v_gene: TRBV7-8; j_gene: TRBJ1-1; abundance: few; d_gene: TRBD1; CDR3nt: TGTGCCAGCAGAACGGGACAGGGGGCGCTTGGAGCTTTCTTT; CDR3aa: CASRTGQGALGAFF
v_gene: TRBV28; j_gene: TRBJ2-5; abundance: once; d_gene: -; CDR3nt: TGTGCCAGCAGTTTATCAGGGTACCAAGAGACCCAGTACTTC; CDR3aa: CASSLSGYQETQYF
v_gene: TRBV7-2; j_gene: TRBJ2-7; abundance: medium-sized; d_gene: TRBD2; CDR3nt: TGTGCCAGCAGCTTTGGAGCGGGAGGGAGGGCCTACGAGCAGTACTTC; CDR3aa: CASSFGAGGRAYEQYF
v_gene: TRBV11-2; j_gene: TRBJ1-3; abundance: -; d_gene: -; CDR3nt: TGTGCCAGCAGCTTAGCGGTTTTTACTTCTGGAAACACCATATATTTT; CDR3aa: CASSLAVFTSGNTIYF